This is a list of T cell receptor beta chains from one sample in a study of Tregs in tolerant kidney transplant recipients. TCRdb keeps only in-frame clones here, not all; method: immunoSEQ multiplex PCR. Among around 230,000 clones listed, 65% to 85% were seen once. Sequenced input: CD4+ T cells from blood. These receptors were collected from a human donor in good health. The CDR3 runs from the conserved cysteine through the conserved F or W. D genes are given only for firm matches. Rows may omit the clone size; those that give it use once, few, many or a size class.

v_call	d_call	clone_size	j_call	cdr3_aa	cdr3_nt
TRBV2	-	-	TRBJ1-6	CASSGRGLGPPLHF	TGTGCCAGCAGCGGAAGGGGATTGGGGCCACCCCTCCACTTT
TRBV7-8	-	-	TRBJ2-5	CASSSPTRETQYF	TGTGCCAGCAGCTCCCCGACTCGGGAGACCCAGTACTTC
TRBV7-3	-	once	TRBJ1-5	CASAQGSNQPQHF	TGTGCCAGCGCCCAGGGTAGCAATCAGCCCCAGCATTTT
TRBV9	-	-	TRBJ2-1	CASSVLGTNYGEQFF	TGTGCCAGCAGCGTCCTCGGGACCAATTACGGTGAGCAGTTCTTC
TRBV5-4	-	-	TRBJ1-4	CASSTGRAFNEKLFF	TGTGCCAGCAGCACGGGCCGGGCCTTTAATGAAAAACTGTTTTTT
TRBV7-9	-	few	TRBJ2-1	CASSSTLGVYRYTYNEQFF	TGTGCCAGCAGCTCGACCCTAGGGGTCTACCGATATACCTACAATGAGCAGTTCTTC
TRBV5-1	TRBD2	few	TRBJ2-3	CASSLDQAGGADTQYF	TGCGCCAGCAGCTTGGATCAGGCGGGGGGAGCGGATACGCAGTATTTT
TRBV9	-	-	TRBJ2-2	CASSPRDFNTGELFF	TGTGCCAGCAGCCCTAGGGACTTTAACACCGGGGAGCTGTTTTTT
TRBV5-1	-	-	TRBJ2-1	CASSTDSLYNEQFF	TGCGCCAGCAGCACGGACAGTCTATACAATGAGCAGTTCTTC
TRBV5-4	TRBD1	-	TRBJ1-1	CASSADRGRITEAFF	TGTGCCAGCAGCGCGGACAGGGGGCGGATTACTGAAGCTTTCTTT
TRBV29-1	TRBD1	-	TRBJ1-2	CSVVRTGGEYGYTF	TGCAGCGTTGTCCGGACAGGGGGCGAATATGGCTACACCTTC
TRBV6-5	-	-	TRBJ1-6	CATGQLGNSPLHF	TGTGCCACAGGACAGCTTGGTAATTCACCCCTCCACTTT
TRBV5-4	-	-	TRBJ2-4	CASSSGTGRTKNIQYF	TGTGCCAGCAGCTCCGGGACGGGGAGGACCAAAAACATTCAGTACTTC
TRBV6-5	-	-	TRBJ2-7	CASSERTVRYEQYF	TGTGCCAGCAGTGAAAGGACAGTACGCTACGAGCAGTACTTC
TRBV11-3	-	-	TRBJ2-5	CASSIGGIPETQYF	TGTGCCAGCAGCATCGGGGGAATACCCGAGACCCAGTACTTC
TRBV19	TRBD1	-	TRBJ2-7	CASSRLGTGGDEQYF	TGTGCCAGTAGTCGGCTCGGGACAGGGGGGGACGAGCAGTACTTC
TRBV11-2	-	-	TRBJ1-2	CASSLGGVGYTF	TGTGCCAGCAGCTTGGGAGGGGTTGGCTACACCTTC
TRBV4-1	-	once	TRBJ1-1	CASSQGGGRVNTEAFF	TGCGCCAGCAGCCAAGGAGGGGGACGGGTGAACACTGAAGCTTTCTTT